The present TCR beta chain was sequenced within a study of response to subunit inactivated influenza vaccine. In TCRdb, the RT-PCR reads were re-called with MiXCR into one record per CDR3 protein. This sample carries approximately 480,000 distinct CDR3 sequences, roughly 9.7% of them seen once, and the ten largest clones take 12%. V lost 6 bases and J lost 5, with 10 bases in between. The CDR3 contains 12 residues. CDR1 LNHNV and CDR2 YYDKDF come from the germline V gene (reference sequence). In its sample, this clonotype was seen many times. Its specificity is unknown. General study points: Only a handful of new T cells, the authors suggested, are recruited with each seasonal influenza vaccination.

This clonotype was sampled from a man aged 50 or older who received an inactivated influenza vaccine. The rearrangement links TRBV15 to TRBJ1-1; D is uncertain. The material sequenced was PBMCs from blood, taken more than 35 days after vaccination. DNA for the CDR3: TGTGCCACCAGTCCATTTGGGACTGAAGCTTTCTTT. It codes for CATSPFGTEAFF.